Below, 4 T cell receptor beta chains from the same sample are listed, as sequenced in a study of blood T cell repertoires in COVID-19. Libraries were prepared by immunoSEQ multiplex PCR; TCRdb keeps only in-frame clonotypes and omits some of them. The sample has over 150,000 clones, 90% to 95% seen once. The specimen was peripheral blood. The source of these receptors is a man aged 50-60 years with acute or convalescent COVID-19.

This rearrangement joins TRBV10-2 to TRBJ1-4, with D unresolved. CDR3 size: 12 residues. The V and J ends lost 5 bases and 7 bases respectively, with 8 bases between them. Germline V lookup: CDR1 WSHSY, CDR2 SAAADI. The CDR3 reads CASSLPGEKLFF. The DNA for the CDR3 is TGCGCCAGCAGTCTCCCAGGTGAAAAACTGTTTTTT.

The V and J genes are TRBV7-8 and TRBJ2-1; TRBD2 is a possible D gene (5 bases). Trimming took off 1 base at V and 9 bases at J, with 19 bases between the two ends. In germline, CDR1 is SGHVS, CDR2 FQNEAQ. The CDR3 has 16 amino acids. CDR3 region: CASSLEVGEALREQFF. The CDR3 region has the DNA TGTGCCAGCAGCTTAGAGGTGGGAGAAGCATTACGTGAGCAGTTCTTC. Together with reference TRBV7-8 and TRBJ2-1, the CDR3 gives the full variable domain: GAGVSQSPRYKVAKRGQDVALRCDPISGHVSLFWYQQALGQGPEFLTYFQNEAQLDKSGLPSDRFFAERPEGSVSTLKIQRTQQEDSAVYLCASSLEVGEALREQFFGPGTRLTVL.

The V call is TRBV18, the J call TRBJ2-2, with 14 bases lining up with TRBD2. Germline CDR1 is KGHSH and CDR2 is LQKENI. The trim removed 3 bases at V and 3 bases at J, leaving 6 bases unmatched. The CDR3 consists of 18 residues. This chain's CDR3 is CASSPRLAGGPDTGELFF. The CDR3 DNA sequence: TGTGCCAGCTCACCCCGACTAGCGGGAGGGCCAGACACCGGGGAGCTGTTTTTT.

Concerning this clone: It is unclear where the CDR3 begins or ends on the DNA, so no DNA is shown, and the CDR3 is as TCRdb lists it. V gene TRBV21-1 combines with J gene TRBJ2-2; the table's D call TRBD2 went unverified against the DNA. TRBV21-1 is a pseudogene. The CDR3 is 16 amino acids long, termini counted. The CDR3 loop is CASSKRVAGGTGELFF.